This record looks at one T cell receptor beta chain sequence and its context. TCRdb's copy holds only in-frame clones and misses some; the assay was immunoSEQ multiplex PCR. The sample records about 91,000 clones, around 88% being singletons. These data belong to a study of blood T cell repertoires in COVID-19. In the study overall: PBMCs, B-cell-depleted T cells, or T cells were the source of the cDNA or gDNA that made up the material.

V shed 2 bases and J 4 bases; nucleotides not matched to a gene: 3. Germline assignment: CDR1 MNHEY and CDR2 SVGEGT. This CDR3 contains 15 residues. The specimen was peripheral blood. V usage is TRBV6-2 or TRBV6-3 and J usage is TRBJ2-2; 8 positions match TRBD2. The TCR sequence derives from a woman aged 70-85 years with acute or convalescent COVID-19. The CDR3 nucleotides are TGTGCCAGCAGTTACCGGGGGGGGTTCACCGGGGAGCTGTTTTTT. Its protein product is CASSYRGGFTGELFF.